The 18 T cell receptor beta chains presented below share a single source sample, sequenced in a study of T cell responses to AZD1222 COVID-19 vaccine. Sequenced by immunoSEQ multiplex PCR; TCRdb stores in-frame clones only, minus some. This table has around 130,000 clones, roughly 84% appearing once. Sequencing used peripheral blood, obtained on day 0 of AZD1222 vaccination. These receptors were collected from an adult in good health.

The J gene is TRBJ1-5, the V gene TRBV2; unclear D gene. With 2 bases removed from V and 6 bases from J, the gap between germline ends came to 17 bases. Germline loops: CDR1 SNHLY, CDR2 FYNNEI. This CDR3 spans 16 amino acids. The CDR3 coding sequence is TGTGCCAGCAGTGAAATGGCCGCCAGTCGCGGTCAGCCCCAGCATTTT. It translates to CASSEMAASRGQPQHF.

The V and J genes are TRBV2 and TRBJ2-3; D uncertain. Germline V CDR1 and CDR2: SNHLY, FYNNEI. The germline V and J ends were trimmed by 5 bases and 0 bases, with 6 bases remaining between them. The CDR3 runs 13 residues. In DNA, the CDR3 is TGTGCCAGCAGTAGGTACAGCACAGATACGCAGTATTTT. Translation: CASSRYSTDTQYF.

The chain joins TRBV7-9 to TRBJ2-7, with unresolved D. This CDR3 contains 16 residues. CDR1 is SEHNR and CDR2 is FQNEAQ in the germline V gene (reference sequence). Trimming stripped 3 bases from V and 2 bases from J, with 17 bases between. In DNA, the CDR3 is TGTGCCAGCAGCTTTGGACCCGGAAGGACCACCTACGAGCAGTACTTC. This sequence encodes CASSFGPGRTTYEQYF.

The chain couples TRBV19 to TRBJ2-1; TRBD2 is a possible D gene (6 bases). Germline CDR1 and CDR2: LNHDA and SQIVND (reference sequence). With 3 bases removed from V and 7 bases from J, the gap between germline ends came to 10 bases. CDR3 size: 13 residues. The CDR3 sequence is CASSIVRGNEQFF. The CDR3 DNA reads TGTGCCAGTAGTATCGTTCGGGGGAATGAGCAGTTCTTC.

V is TRBV28 and J is TRBJ1-2; D gene unclear. Trimming shortened V by 7 bases and J by 4 bases, and 7 bases separated the two germline ends. Per germline, CDR1 MDHEN and CDR2 SYDVKM. The CDR3 has 11 amino acids. The CDR3 DNA is TGTGCCAGCAACAGCTTCTATGGCTACACCTTC. Its translation: CASNSFYGYTF.

This chain links TRBV9 with TRBJ1-2; D is unresolved. Germline assignment: CDR1 SGDLS and CDR2 YYNGEE. Trimming removed 0 bases from V and 4 bases from J, with 4 bases in between. The CDR3 covers 12 residues. CDR3 residues: CASSVGGYGYTF. The CDR3, as DNA: TGTGCCAGCAGCGTAGGGGGCTATGGCTACACCTTC. The entire variable domain, with the rest obtained from reference TRBV9 and TRBJ1-2, is as follows: DSGVTQTPKHLITATGQRVTLRCSPRSGDLSVYWYQQSLDQGLQFLIQYYNGEERAKGNILERFSAQQFPDLHSELNLSSLELGDSALYFCASSVGGYGYTFGSGTRLTVV.

The chain recombines TRBV7-6 with TRBJ1-2; tentatively, D is TRBD1 (6 bases). V was shortened by 1 base and J by 8 bases, with 11 bases between the two germline ends. The germline CDR1 and CDR2 sequences are SGHVS and FNYEAQ. The CDR3 runs to 13 residues. CDR3 sequence (DNA): TGTGCCAGCAGCTTAGGAGGGACAAACGGCTACACCTTC. Residues: CASSLGGTNGYTF. The variable domain in full, completed from reference TRBV7-6 and TRBJ1-2, reads GAGVSQSPRYKVTKRGQDVALRCDPISGHVSLYWYRQALGQGPEFLTYFNYEAQQDKSGLPNDRFSAERPEGSISTLTIQRTEQRDSAMYRCASSLGGTNGYTFGSGTRLTVV.

In its sample, this clone was seen once. The chain carries TRBV19 and TRBJ1-2; TRBD1 agrees at 7 bases. Trimming at V came to 5 bases and at J to 3 bases, leaving 6 bases not matched to a gene. The CDR3 totals 14 residues. Germline CDR1 reads LNHDA; CDR2 reads SQIVND (reference sequence). The CDR3: CASSGGTDYYGYTF. Here the CDR3 DNA reads TGTGCCAGTAGTGGCGGGACAGACTACTATGGCTACACCTTC. The full variable domain, rest sourced from reference TRBV19 and TRBJ1-2, is DGGITQSPKYLFRKEGQNVTLSCEQNLNHDAMYWYRQDPGQGLRLIYYSQIVNDFQKGDIAEGYSVSREKKESFPLTVTSAQKNPTAFYLCASSGGTDYYGYTFGSGTRLTVV.

The chain joins TRBV7-8 to TRBJ2-1, with 7 bases aligning to TRBD2. The CDR3 loop spans 15 amino acids. The J segment lost 10 bases and the V segment lost 1 base, leaving 10 bases of the junction unmatched. The germline gives CDR1 SGHVS, CDR2 FQNEAQ. The CDR3 DNA is TGTGCCAGCAGCTTAGGAAGAGGGAGGGTCAAGGAGCAGTTCTTC. This gives the protein CASSLGRGRVKEQFF.

This chain joins TRBV11-2 and TRBJ1-3; TRBD1 might be the D (6 bases). V lost 6 bases, J lost 0 bases, and 15 bases lay in between. The CDR3 covers 16 residues. Germline V CDR1 and CDR2: SGHAT, FQNNGV. CDR3 residues: CASRKLTGRSGNTIYF. CDR3 DNA sequence: TGTGCCAGCAGGAAACTGACAGGCCGCTCTGGAAACACCATATATTTT.

The rearrangement links TRBV3-1 (or the pseudogene TRBV3-2) to TRBJ2-7, with D tentatively TRBD1 (6 bases). Trimming stripped 1 base from V and 3 bases from J, with 10 bases between. Germline loops: CDR1 LGHDT, CDR2 YNNKEL (reference sequence). CDR3 length: 14 residues. DNA for the CDR3: TGTGCCAGCAGCCAAGGTCAGGGGAGCTACGAGCAGTACTTC. Translation gives CASSQGQGSYEQYF.

The chain links TRBV6-1 to TRBJ1-3; 7 bases agree with TRBD1. Germline assignment: CDR1 MNHNS and CDR2 SASEGT. This CDR3 region has 15 residues. The ends lost 3 bases at V and 2 bases at J; junction bases unmatched: 4. The CDR3 region is CASSDGDRAGNTIYF. CDR3 nucleotides: TGTGCCAGCAGTGACGGAGACAGGGCTGGAAACACCATATATTTT.

A few counts support this clone. The V call is TRBV5-8, the J call TRBJ2-2; D possibly corresponds to TRBD2 (5 bases). The CDR3 runs to 18 residues. The V gene lost 4 bases and the J gene lost 4 bases, with 23 bases spanning the gap. Germline CDR1 SGHTS, CDR2 YDEGEE. The CDR3, as DNA: TGTGCCAGCAGCACTAGGACTGGACGACTTCGAGGCACCGGGGAGCTGTTTTTT. Encoded protein: CASSTRTGRLRGTGELFF.

The V call is TRBV3-1 (or the pseudogene TRBV3-2), the J call TRBJ2-3; 14 bases line up with TRBD2. The length of the CDR3 is 22 residues. The V gene end was trimmed by 4 bases and the J gene end by 0 bases; junction bases not matched to a gene: 18. The V gene's germline CDR1 is LGHDT and CDR2 YNNKEL (reference sequence). CDR3 nucleotides: TGTGCCAGCAGCCCGAAACTACCGGGACTAGCGGGGGCCGCTCGGAGCACAGATACGCAGTATTTT. It is translated as CASSPKLPGLAGAARSTDTQYF.

The rearrangement joins TRBV20-1 to TRBJ2-7, with D maybe TRBD2 (6 bases). Trimming took 3 bases from V and 4 from J, leaving 7 bases between them. The CDR3 covers 11 residues. Germline assignment: CDR1 DFQATT and CDR2 SNEGSKA (reference sequence). The CDR3 nucleotides read TGCAGTGCTAGGGGGGGTTACGAGCAGTACTTC. It specifies CSARGGYEQYF.

This clone was recorded many times. The CDR3 sequence is CASSPVPGLAGDTQYF. In DNA form, the CDR3 reads TGTGCCAGCAGCCCTGTCCCGGGACTAGCGGGAGATACGCAGTATTTT. The chain employs TRBV27 and TRBJ2-3; TRBD2 agrees at 12 bases. The CDR3 runs to 16 residues. Germline CDR1 and CDR2: MNHEY and SMNVEV (reference sequence). The V segment lost 6 bases and the J segment 5 bases; nucleotides outside the gene matches: 9.

The rearrangement links TRBV2 to TRBJ1-2; D perhaps matches TRBD1 (5 bases). The CDR3 contains 13 residues. Trimming left V 4 bases short and J 1 base short, with 7 bases between. Per the germline V gene, CDR1 is SNHLY and CDR2 is FYNNEI. The CDR3 DNA reads as TGTGCCAGCAGTGGACAGAGTAACTATGGCTACACCTTC. Protein product: CASSGQSNYGYTF. Variable domain in full (rest from reference TRBV2 and TRBJ1-2): EPEVTQTPSHQVTQMGQEVILRCVPISNHLYFYWYRQILGQKVEFLVSFYNNEISEKSEIFDDQFSVERPDGSNFTLKIRSTKLEDSAMYFCASSGQSNYGYTFGSGTRLTVV.

Worth noting for this clone: A junction end diverges from the germline sequence, so it may reflect a read error. J is TRBJ2-6 and V is TRBV24-1; 8 nucleotides line up with TRBD1. Germline lookup yields CDR1 KGHDR and CDR2 SFDVKD. The CDR3 loop spans 16 amino acids. In DNA, the CDR3 is TGTGCCACTAGTGGGCAGGGGGCGTATGGGGCCAACGTCCTGACTTTC. The encoded protein is CATSGQGAYGANVLTF.